This T cell receptor beta chain originates from a study of shared clonotypes between healthy human individuals. It was across several immunoSEQ plates that each subset's genomic DNA was evenly split. The method was immunoSEQ multiplex PCR; TCRdb's version includes in-frame clones alone and lacks a portion of them. The table includes about 2 million clones, approximately 95% detected once. Overall study results and limits: Blood alone was sampled, and tissue repertoires likely differ. About 5% of naive CD4 clonotypes were shared across four donors. Naive subsets generally exceeded memory subsets in estimated richness.

As defined, naive CD8 cells were CD45RO-negative and positively selected for CCR7, with terminally differentiated effector memory CD45RA+ cells excluded. Germline loops: CDR1 SEHNR, CDR2 FQNEAQ (reference sequence). Losses at the gene ends were 5 bases for V and 1 base for J; bases not matched to a gene: 5. The CDR3 covers 15 residues. In the case of this clone: The antigen is not known.

This sequence joins TRBV7-9 and TRBJ2-7; 10 bases agree with TRBD1. The sequenced material came from naive CD8+ T cells sorted from blood. The sequence was obtained from a man younger than 30 in good health. CDR3: CASSLGTGVSYEQYF. The CDR3, as DNA: TGTGCCAGCAGCCTAGGGACAGGGGTTTCCTACGAGCAGTACTTC.